This TCR beta chain appears in the sequencing data of a study of blood T cells in healthy people across ages. For the second PCR, which ran for about 6 to 12 cycles, a sample-barcoded 5' primer and a J-beta primer mix were used. TCRdb re-called the 5' RACE reads with MiXCR, one entry per CDR3 protein. The sample holds approximately 800,000 distinct CDR3 sequences, 40% to 65% seen once. Overall study findings and caveats: It was found that TCR beta diversity correlated strongly with the percentage of naive T cells.

V shed 4 bases and J shed 1 base, with 18 bases lying between them. This CDR3 is 16 amino acids long. Germline V CDR1 and CDR2: SGHRS, YFSETQ. As concerns this clonotype: As yet, its antigen is unknown.

The origin of this receptor is a man at least 80 years old in good health. Input material: blood. V usage is TRBV5-1 and J usage is TRBJ2-7; perhaps TRBD1 as D (5 bases). The CDR3 coding sequence is TGCGCCAGCAGCGGAACTCAGGGTATTGGTTCCTACGAGCAGTACTTC. As protein: CASSGTQGIGSYEQYF.